Here is one T cell receptor beta chain with its context. The method was immunoSEQ multiplex PCR; TCRdb's version includes in-frame clones alone and lacks a portion of them. The data contain approximately 52,000 clones, 75% to 85% of them seen just once; the ten biggest clones take up approximately 9%. These data are taken from a study of radiotherapy plus CTLA-4 blockade in lung cancer. V lost 3 bases to trimming and J lost 1 base, with 15 bases between them. CDR1 is KGHSH, CDR2 LQKENI, per germline. The CDR3 consists of 16 residues. The chain recombines TRBV18 with TRBJ1-1; perhaps TRBD1 as D (6 bases). This receptor was identified in a human donor with non-small cell lung cancer who had a complete response to radiotherapy plus ipilimumab. Sequencing was performed on peripheral blood, taken from a patient treated with radiotherapy plus ipilimumab. The CDR3 is CASSPSRDTRNTEAFF. The CDR3 DNA reads TGTGCCAGCTCACCCAGTCGGGACACGAGGAACACTGAAGCTTTCTTT.